Listed below are T cell receptor beta chains from one sample, sequenced in a study of OX40 agonist ivuxolimab in advanced cancers. The data were produced by immunoSEQ multiplex PCR, yet TCRdb's version contains in-frame clones alone and is incomplete. In the table there are tens of thousands of clones, 80% to 90% of which are singletons. The material sequenced was CD4+ or CD8+ T cells sorted from blood, taken in a trial of the OX40 agonist ivuxolimab. Source of these receptors: an adult with an advanced solid tumor such as melanoma, head and neck, liver or kidney cancer. Each CDR3 is given with its conserved first and last residue. The D gene is left open where the match is weak. Expanded clones get a size class; other rows say once, few or many, or leave the size out.

V: TRBV29-1
size: .
D: TRBD1
J: TRBJ2-1
CDR3: CSVRGQGIYNEQFF
DNA: TGCAGCGTTAGAGGACAGGGGATTTACAATGAGCAGTTCTTC

V: TRBV5-1
size: .
D: .
J: TRBJ2-3
CDR3: CASSLEGRADTQYF
DNA: TGCGCCAGCAGCTTGGAGGGTAGGGCAGATACGCAGTATTTT

V: TRBV21-1
size: .
D: .
J: TRBJ1-1
CDR3: CASKDPNTEAFF
DNA: TGTGCCAGCAAGGACCCGAACACTGAAGCTTTCTTT

V: TRBV7-6
size: .
D: TRBD2
J: TRBJ2-1
CDR3: CASSTILAVGEQFF
DNA: TGTGCCAGCAGCACGATCCTAGCGGTTGGTGAGCAGTTCTTC

V: TRBV5-4
size: .
D: .
J: TRBJ1-6
CDR3: CASSPDGGYNSPLHF
DNA: TGTGCCAGCAGCCCCGACGGGGGGTATAATTCACCCCTCCACTTT

V: TRBV7-2
size: .
D: TRBD2
J: TRBJ2-1
CDR3: CASTLGGAGGSNEQFF
DNA: TGTGCCAGCACCCTCGGAGGGGCGGGGGGGTCCAATGAGCAGTTCTTC

V: TRBV5-1
size: .
D: .
J: TRBJ1-6
CDR3: CASSLGGGSNSPLHF
DNA: TGCGCCAGCAGCTTGGGTGGGGGGTCGAATTCACCCCTCCACTTT

V: TRBV7-3
size: .
D: .
J: TRBJ2-5
CDR3: CASSVSALAEETQYF
DNA: TGTGCCAGCAGCGTAAGCGCTTTAGCGGAAGAGACCCAGTACTTC

V: TRBV4-1
size: few
D: .
J: TRBJ2-7
CDR3: CASSLEPGPDYEQYF
DNA: TGCGCCAGCAGCCTCGAGCCGGGACCCGACTACGAGCAGTACTTC

V: TRBV9
size: once
D: .
J: TRBJ2-1
CDR3: CASSISDSRSYNEQFF
DNA: TGTGCCAGCAGCATTAGTGACAGTCGCTCCTACAATGAGCAGTTCTTC

V: TRBV6-4
size: once
D: .
J: TRBJ2-3
CDR3: CASSPLGSSTDTQYF
DNA: TGTGCCAGCAGTCCTTTGGGGTCTAGCACAGATACGCAGTATTTT

V: TRBV5-1
size: .
D: .
J: TRBJ1-1
CDR3: CASSLGDYGPNTEAFF
DNA: TGCGCCAGCAGCTTGGGGGATTATGGCCCGAACACTGAAGCTTTCTTT

V: TRBV28
size: .
D: .
J: TRBJ2-3
CDR3: CASSVPSTDTQYF
DNA: TGTGCCAGCAGTGTCCCGAGCACAGATACGCAGTATTTT

V: TRBV6-1
size: .
D: .
J: TRBJ2-7
CDR3: CASRDSSYEQYF
DNA: TGTGCCAGCAGAGACAGCTCCTACGAGCAGTACTTC

V: TRBV6-6
size: .
D: TRBD1
J: TRBJ1-2
CDR3: CASRSGQGHSYGYTF
DNA: TGTGCCAGCAGGAGCGGACAGGGGCACAGCTATGGCTACACCTTC

V: TRBV5-1
size: .
D: .
J: TRBJ1-6
CDR3: CASSLADRFSPLHF
DNA: TGCGCCAGCAGCTTGGCCGACAGGTTTTCACCCCTCCACTTT

V: TRBV6-1
size: .
D: .
J: TRBJ1-3
CDR3: CASRLGVAGNTIYF
DNA: TGTGCCAGCAGGCTCGGGGTTGCTGGAAACACCATATATTTT

V: TRBV7-3
size: once
D: TRBD1
J: TRBJ1-2
CDR3: CASSLSARGVGNYGYTF
DNA: TGTGCCAGCAGCTTATCCGCCAGGGGGGTTGGCAACTATGGCTACACCTTC

V: TRBV9
size: .
D: .
J: TRBJ2-1
CDR3: CASSVSGWSEQFF
DNA: TGTGCCAGCAGCGTATCAGGCTGGAGTGAGCAGTTCTTC

V: TRBV30
size: .
D: .
J: TRBJ1-3
CDR3: CAWRESSGNTIYF
DNA: TGTGCCTGGAGGGAGAGCTCTGGAAACACCATATATTTT

V: TRBV5-1
size: .
D: .
J: TRBJ2-3
CDR3: CASSRQAESTDTQYF
DNA: TGCGCCAGCAGCCGCCAGGCAGAGAGCACAGATACGCAGTATTTT

V: TRBV30
size: .
D: TRBD2
J: TRBJ2-2
CDR3: CAWSPGLAGTGELFF
DNA: TGTGCCTGGAGTCCGGGACTAGCGGGCACCGGGGAGCTGTTTTTT

V: TRBV5-1
size: .
D: TRBD2
J: TRBJ2-5
CDR3: CASSLLAGGPGETQYF
DNA: TGCGCCAGCAGCTTGTTAGCGGGAGGGCCGGGAGAGACCCAGTACTTC